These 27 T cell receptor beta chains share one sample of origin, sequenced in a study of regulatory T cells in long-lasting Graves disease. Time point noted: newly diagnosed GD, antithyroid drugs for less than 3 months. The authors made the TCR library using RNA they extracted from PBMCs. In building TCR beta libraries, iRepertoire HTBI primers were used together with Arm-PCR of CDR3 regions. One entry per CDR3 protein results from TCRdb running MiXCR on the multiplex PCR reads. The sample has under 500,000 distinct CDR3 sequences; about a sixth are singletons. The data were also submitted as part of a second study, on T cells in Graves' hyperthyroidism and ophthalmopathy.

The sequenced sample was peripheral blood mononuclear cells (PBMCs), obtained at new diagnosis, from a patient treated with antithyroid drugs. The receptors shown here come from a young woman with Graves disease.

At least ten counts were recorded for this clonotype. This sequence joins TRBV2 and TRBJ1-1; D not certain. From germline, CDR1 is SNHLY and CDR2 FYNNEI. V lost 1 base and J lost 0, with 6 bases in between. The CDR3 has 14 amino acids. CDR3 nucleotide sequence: TGTGCCAGCAGTGAAGGGGAGCTGAACACTGAAGCTTTCTTT. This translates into CASSEGELNTEAFF.

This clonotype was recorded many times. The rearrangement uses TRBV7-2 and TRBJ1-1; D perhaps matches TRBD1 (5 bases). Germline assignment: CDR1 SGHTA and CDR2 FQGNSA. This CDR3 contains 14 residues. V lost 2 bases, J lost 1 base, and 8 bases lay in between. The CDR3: CASSLQGWNTEAFF. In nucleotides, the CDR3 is TGTGCCAGCAGCTTACAGGGTTGGAACACTGAAGCTTTCTTT.

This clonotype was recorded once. The DNA for the CDR3 is TGTGCCAGCAGCCTGACCGGGACTAGCGGGCCCAATGAGCAGTTCTTC. Amino acids: CASSLTGTSGPNEQFF. V usage is TRBV7-3 and J usage is TRBJ2-3, with 12 bases that match TRBD2. The J call is doubtful: the DNA matches TRBJ2-1 better. The germline CDR1 and CDR2 sequences are SGHTA and FQGTGA. This CDR3 contains 16 residues.

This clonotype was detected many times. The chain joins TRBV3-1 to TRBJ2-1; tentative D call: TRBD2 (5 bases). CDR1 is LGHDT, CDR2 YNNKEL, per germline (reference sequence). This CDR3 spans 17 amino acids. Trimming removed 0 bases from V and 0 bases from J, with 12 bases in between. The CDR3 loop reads CASSQDVGASSYNEQFF. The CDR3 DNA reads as TGTGCCAGCAGCCAAGATGTGGGAGCGAGCTCCTACAATGAGCAGTTCTTC.

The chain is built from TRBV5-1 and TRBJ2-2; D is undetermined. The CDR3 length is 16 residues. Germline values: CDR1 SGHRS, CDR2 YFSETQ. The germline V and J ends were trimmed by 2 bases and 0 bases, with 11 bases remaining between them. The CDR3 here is CASSLAPGSNTGELFF. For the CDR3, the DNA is TGCGCCAGCAGCTTAGCCCCGGGTTCGAACACCGGGGAGCTGTTTTTT.

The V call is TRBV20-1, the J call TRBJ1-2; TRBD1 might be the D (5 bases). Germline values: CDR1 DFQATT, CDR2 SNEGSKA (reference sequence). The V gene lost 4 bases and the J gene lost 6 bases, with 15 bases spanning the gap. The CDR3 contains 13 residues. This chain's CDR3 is CSAKGQGMDGYTF. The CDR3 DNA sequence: TGCAGTGCTAAGGGCCAGGGTATGGATGGCTACACCTTC.

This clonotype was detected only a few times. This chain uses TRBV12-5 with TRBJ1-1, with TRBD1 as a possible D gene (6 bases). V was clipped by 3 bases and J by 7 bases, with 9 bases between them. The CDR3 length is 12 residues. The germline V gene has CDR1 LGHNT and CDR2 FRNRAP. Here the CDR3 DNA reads TGTGCTAGTGGTTTCCAGGGGCTTGAAGCTTTCTTT. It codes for CASGFQGLEAFF.

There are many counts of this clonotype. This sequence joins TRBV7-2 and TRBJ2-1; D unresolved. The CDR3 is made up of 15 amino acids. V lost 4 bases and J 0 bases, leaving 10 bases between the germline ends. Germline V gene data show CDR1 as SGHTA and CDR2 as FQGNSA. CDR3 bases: TGTGCCAGCAGCTCACGACCCTACTCCTACAATGAGCAGTTCTTC. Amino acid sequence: CASSSRPYSYNEQFF.

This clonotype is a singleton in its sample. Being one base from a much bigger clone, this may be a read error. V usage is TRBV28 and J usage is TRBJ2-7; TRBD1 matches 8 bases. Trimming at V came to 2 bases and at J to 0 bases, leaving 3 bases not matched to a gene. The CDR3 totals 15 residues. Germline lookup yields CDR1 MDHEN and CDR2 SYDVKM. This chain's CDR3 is CASSLPTGGSYEQYF. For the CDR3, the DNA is TGTGCCAGCAGTTTACCCACAGGGGGCTCCTACGAGCAGTACTTC. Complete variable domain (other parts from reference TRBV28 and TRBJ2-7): DVKVTQSSRYLVKRTGEKVFLECVQDMDHENMFWYRQDPGLGLRLIYFSYDVKMKEKGDIPEGYSVSREKKERFSLILESASTNQTSMYLCASSLPTGGSYEQYFGPGTRLTVT.

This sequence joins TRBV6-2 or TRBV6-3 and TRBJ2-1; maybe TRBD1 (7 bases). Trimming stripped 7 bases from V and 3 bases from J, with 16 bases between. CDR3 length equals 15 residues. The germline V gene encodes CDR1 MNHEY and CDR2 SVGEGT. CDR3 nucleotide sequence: TGTGCCAGCATCGACAGGGAGGTCGGCTACAATGAGCAGTTCTTC. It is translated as CASIDREVGYNEQFF.

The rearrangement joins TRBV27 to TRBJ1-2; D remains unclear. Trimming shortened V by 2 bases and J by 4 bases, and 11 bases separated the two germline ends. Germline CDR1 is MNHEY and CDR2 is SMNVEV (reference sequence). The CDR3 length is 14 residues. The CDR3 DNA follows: TGTGCCAGCAGTTTAGGCGGGCTAATCTATGGCTACACCTTC. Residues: CASSLGGLIYGYTF.

The CDR3, as DNA: TGTGCCGTGGCGGGGGAGGAGAATTCACCCCTCCACTTT. Translation: CAVAGEENSPLHF. The chain has TRBV12-3 or TRBV12-4 and TRBJ1-6; D might be TRBD1 (5 bases). The germline V and J ends were trimmed by 11 bases and 7 bases, with 15 bases remaining between them. This CDR3 is 13 amino acids long.

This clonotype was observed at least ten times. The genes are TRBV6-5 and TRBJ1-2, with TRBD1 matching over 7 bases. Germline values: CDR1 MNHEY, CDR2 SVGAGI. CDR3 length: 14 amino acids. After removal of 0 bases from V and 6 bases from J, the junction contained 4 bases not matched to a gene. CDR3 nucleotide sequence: TGTGCCAGCAGTTACTCGAGGGGGACAGATGGCTACACCTTC. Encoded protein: CASSYSRGTDGYTF.

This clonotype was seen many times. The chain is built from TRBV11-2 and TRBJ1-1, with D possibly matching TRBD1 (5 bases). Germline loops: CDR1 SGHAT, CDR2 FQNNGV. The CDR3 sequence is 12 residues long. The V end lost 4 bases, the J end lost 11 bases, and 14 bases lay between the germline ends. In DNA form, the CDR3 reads TGTGCCAGCAGCTCCCGCCCCGGGGGGGCTTTCTTT. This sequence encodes CASSSRPGGAFF. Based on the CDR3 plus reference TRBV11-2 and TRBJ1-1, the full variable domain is EAGVAQSPRYKIIEKRQSVAFWCNPISGHATLYWYQQILGQGPKLLIQFQNNGVVDDSQLPKDRFSAERLKGVDSTLKIQPAKLEDSAVYLCASSSRPGGAFFGQGTRLTVV.

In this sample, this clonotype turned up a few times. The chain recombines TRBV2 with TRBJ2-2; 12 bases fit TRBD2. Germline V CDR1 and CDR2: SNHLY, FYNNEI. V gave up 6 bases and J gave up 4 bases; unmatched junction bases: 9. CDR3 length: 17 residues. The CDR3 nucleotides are TGTGCCAGCAGAAAACAGACTAGCGGGAGTGGCACCGGGGAGCTGTTTTTT. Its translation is CASRKQTSGSGTGELFF.

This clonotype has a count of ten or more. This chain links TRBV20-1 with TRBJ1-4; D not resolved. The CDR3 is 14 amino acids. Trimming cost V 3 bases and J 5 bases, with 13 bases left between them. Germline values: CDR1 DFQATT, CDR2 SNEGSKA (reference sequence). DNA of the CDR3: TGCAGTGCTAGCGGACGGGATAAGAATGAAAAACTGTTTTTT. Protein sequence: CSASGRDKNEKLFF.

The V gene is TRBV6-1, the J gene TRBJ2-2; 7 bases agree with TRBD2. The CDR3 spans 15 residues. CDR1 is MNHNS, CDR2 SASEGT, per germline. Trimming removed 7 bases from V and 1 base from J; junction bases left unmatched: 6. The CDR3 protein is CASTLGGVNTGELFF. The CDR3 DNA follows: TGTGCCAGCACCCTGGGAGGGGTGAACACCGGGGAGCTGTTTTTT.

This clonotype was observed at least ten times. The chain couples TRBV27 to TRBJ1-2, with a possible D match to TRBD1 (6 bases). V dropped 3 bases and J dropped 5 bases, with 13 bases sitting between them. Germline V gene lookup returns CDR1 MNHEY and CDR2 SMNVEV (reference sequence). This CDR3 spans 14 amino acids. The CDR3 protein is CASSFRGGPYGYTF. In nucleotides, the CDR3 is TGTGCCAGCAGTTTTCGAGGGGGTCCTTATGGCTACACCTTC.

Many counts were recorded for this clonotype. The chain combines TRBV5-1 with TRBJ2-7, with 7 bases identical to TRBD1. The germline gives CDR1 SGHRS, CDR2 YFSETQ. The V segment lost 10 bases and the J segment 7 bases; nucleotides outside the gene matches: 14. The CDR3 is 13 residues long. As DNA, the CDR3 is TGCGCCTGCCGGAGACAGGGATCTCAGGAGCAGTACTTC. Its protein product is CACRRQGSQEQYF.

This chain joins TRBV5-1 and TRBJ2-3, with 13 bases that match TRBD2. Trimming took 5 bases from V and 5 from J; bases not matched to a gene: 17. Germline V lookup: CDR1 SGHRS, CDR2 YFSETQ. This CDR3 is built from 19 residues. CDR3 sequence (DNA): TGCGCCAGCAGTCCCCGGGACAGAGGGACTAGCGGGACGGTAGATACGCAGTATTTT. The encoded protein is CASSPRDRGTSGTVDTQYF.

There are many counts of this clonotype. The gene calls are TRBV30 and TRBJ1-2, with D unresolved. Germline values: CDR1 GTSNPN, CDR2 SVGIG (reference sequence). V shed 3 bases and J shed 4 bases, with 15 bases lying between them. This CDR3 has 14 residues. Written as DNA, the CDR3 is TGTGCCTGGAGGGGGATGGGTAGGAGCTATGGCTACACCTTC. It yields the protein CAWRGMGRSYGYTF.

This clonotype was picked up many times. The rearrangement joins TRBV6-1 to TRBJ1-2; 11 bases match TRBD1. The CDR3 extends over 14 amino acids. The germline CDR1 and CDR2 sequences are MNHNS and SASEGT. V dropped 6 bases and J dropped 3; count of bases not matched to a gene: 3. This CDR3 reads CASRDRGRHYGYTF. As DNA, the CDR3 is TGTGCCAGCAGGGACAGGGGGCGGCACTATGGCTACACCTTC.

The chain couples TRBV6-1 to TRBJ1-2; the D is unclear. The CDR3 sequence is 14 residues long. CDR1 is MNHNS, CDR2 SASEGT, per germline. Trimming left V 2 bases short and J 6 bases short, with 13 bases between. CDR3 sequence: CASSEPYEEDGYTF. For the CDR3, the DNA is TGTGCCAGCAGTGAACCTTACGAGGAGGATGGCTACACCTTC.

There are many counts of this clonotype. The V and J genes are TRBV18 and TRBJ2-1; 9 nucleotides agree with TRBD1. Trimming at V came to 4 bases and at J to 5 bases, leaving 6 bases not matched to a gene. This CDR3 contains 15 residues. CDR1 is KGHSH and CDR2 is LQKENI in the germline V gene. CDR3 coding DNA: TGTGCCAGCTCACTCCCGGACAGGGGTGACAATGAGCAGTTCTTC. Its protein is CASSLPDRGDNEQFF.

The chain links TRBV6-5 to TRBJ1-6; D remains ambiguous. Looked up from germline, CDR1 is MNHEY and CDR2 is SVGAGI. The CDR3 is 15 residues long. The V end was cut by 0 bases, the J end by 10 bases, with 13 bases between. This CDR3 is CASSYSNSLGSPLHF. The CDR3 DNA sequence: TGTGCCAGCAGTTACTCGAACTCCCTAGGGTCACCCCTCCACTTT.

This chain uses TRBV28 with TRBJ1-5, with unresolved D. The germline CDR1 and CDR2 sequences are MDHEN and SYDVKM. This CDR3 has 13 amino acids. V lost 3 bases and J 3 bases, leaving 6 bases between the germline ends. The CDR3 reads CASSFKINQPQHF. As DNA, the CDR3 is TGTGCCAGCAGTTTTAAGATCAATCAGCCCCAGCATTTT.

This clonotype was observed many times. The CDR3 DNA follows: TGTGCCAGCAGTTTAAAGGGGCAGCTAAATCAGCCCCAGCATTTT. It specifies CASSLKGQLNQPQHF. The rearrangement uses TRBV12-3 or TRBV12-4 and TRBJ1-5; D possibly corresponds to TRBD1 (5 bases). This CDR3 has 15 amino acids. The V end lost 2 bases, the J end lost 4 bases, and 12 bases lay between the germline ends.